These 26 T cell receptor beta chains were all obtained from the same sample, sequenced in a study of identical twins listed by TCRdb under 2016. The library was generated by 5' RACE. Sequencing used an Illumina HiSeq 2000. In TCRdb, the public reads were trimmed at Q25 with fastp and aligned with MiXCR, with productive beta chains retained. Duplicate CDR3 protein sequences are folded into a single record with the most common DNA and genes. The sample contains 1.5 million to 2 million distinct CDR3 sequences, under 35% of them found a single time. The leading ten clones occupy approximately 0.25% of the sample. The sequenced sample was cord blood. These receptors were obtained from a newborn girl in good health.

The J gene is TRBJ1-6, the V gene TRBV20-1; 9 bases fit TRBD1. This CDR3 region has 18 residues. J was trimmed by 4 bases and V by 6 bases; bases with no gene match: 16. In germline, CDR1 is DFQATT, CDR2 SNEGSKA (reference sequence). CDR3 nucleotides: TGCAGTGCCTACGACACAGGGGGCTCAGTATCATATAATTCACCCCTCCACTTT. Encoded protein: CSAYDTGGSVSYNSPLHF.

This clonotype has just a few counts. This rearrangement joins TRBV5-1 to TRBJ2-1, with 10 bases that match TRBD2. Germline CDR1 is SGHRS and CDR2 is YFSETQ. The CDR3 has 17 residues. The V gene end was trimmed by 0 bases and the J gene end by 1 base; junction bases not matched to a gene: 4. CDR3 nucleotide sequence: TGCGCCAGCAGCTTGGCCCCAGCGGGGGGGTCCTACAATGAGCAGTTCTTC. Its translation: CASSLAPAGGSYNEQFF.

This chain links TRBV27 with TRBJ2-7, with D perhaps TRBD1 (6 bases). Trimming cost V 4 bases and J 3 bases, with 13 bases left between them. The CDR3 length is 14 residues. Germline V gene lookup returns CDR1 MNHEY and CDR2 SMNVEV (reference sequence). DNA for the CDR3: TGTGCCAGCAGTTCTCGGGACAAAAACTACGAGCAGTACTTC. This codes for CASSSRDKNYEQYF.

This clonotype was seen many times. The V and J genes are TRBV29-1 and TRBJ2-7, with 7 bases aligning to TRBD1. The junction had 16 bases not matched to a gene; V was cut back by 5 bases and J by 3 bases. The CDR3 consists of 16 residues. Germline assignment: CDR1 SQVTM and CDR2 ANQGSEA. CDR3 in amino acids: CSVYQRRTGAVYEQYF. For the CDR3, the DNA is TGCAGCGTTTACCAGCGTAGAACAGGGGCGGTCTACGAGCAGTACTTC.

The chain links TRBV10-3 to TRBJ2-1; TRBD2 aligns across 7 bases. This CDR3 is 15 amino acids long. V trimming: 8 bases; J trimming: 6 bases; junction bases outside the gene matches: 13. Germline-derived CDR1 and CDR2 are ENHRY and SYGVKD. This CDR3 reads CAIGTGTKVINEQFF. CDR3 in DNA: TGTGCCATCGGAACCGGGACTAAGGTCATCAATGAGCAGTTCTTC.

This clonotype was counted at least ten times. The chain employs TRBV2 and TRBJ2-7; D not certain. The CDR3 is 14 amino acids. Germline CDR1 is SNHLY and CDR2 is FYNNEI. Between the trimmed V and J ends, which lost 7 bases and 0 bases, there was a span of 13 bases. The CDR3 protein is CASIPTRSSYEQYF. In DNA form, the CDR3 reads TGTGCCAGCATTCCGACACGGAGCTCCTACGAGCAGTACTTC.

This clonotype has just a few counts. The V call is TRBV28, the J call TRBJ2-5; D uncertain. The CDR3 contains 11 residues. Germline values: CDR1 MDHEN, CDR2 SYDVKM. V gave up 2 bases and J gave up 11 bases, with 9 bases separating them. CDR3 coding DNA: TGTGCCAGCAGTTTAGAGTTTGGGCAGTACTTC. Its protein is CASSLEFGQYF.

This chain connects TRBV2 to TRBJ1-2, with 10 bases aligning to TRBD1. Germline-derived CDR1 and CDR2 are SNHLY and FYNNEI. V shed 6 bases and J 7 bases; nucleotides not matched to a gene: 11. This CDR3 region has 15 residues. CDR3 sequence: CASRAIRDRGPGYTF. The CDR3 DNA sequence: TGTGCCAGCAGAGCGATCCGGGACAGGGGTCCTGGCTACACCTTC.

This sequence joins TRBV28 and TRBJ2-1, with TRBD2 as a possible D gene (5 bases). CDR3 length: 14 residues. The V end lost 4 bases, the J end lost 2 bases, and 9 bases lay between the germline ends. Germline V gives CDR1 MDHEN, CDR2 SYDVKM. CDR3 residues: CASSWLATYNEQFF. As DNA, the CDR3 is TGTGCCAGCAGTTGGCTAGCCACCTACAATGAGCAGTTCTTC.

In this sample, this clonotype turned up a few times. The V gene is TRBV13, the J gene TRBJ2-1; the match to TRBD2 covers 8 bases. Germline V gene lookup returns CDR1 PRHDT and CDR2 FYEKMQ (reference sequence). The V gene end was trimmed by 2 bases and the J gene end by 4 bases; junction bases not matched to a gene: 4. CDR3 length: 15 residues. The CDR3 region has the DNA TGTGCCAGCAGCTTATACGGGAGGGCTTACAATGAGCAGTTCTTC. Its protein is CASSLYGRAYNEQFF.

The genes are TRBV12-3 or TRBV12-4 and TRBJ2-7; no clear D gene. The V end lost 1 base, the J end lost 1 base, and 11 bases lay between the germline ends. The CDR3 is 15 residues long. CDR3 sequence reads: CASSLGPTLSYEQYF. CDR3 bases: TGTGCCAGCAGTTTAGGGCCGACTCTTTCCTACGAGCAGTACTTC.

This clonotype has just a few counts. The rearrangement uses TRBV4-1 and TRBJ1-1, with D possibly matching TRBD1 (6 bases). The CDR3 length is 14 residues. Germline V CDR1 and CDR2: MGHRA, YSYEKL. Trimming shortened V by 2 bases and J by 5 bases, and 12 bases separated the two germline ends. CDR3: CASSQSRGGTEAFF. CDR3 sequence (DNA): TGCGCCAGCAGCCAATCCCGAGGGGGTACTGAAGCTTTCTTT.

The V and J genes are TRBV20-1 and TRBJ2-5; D is possibly TRBD1 or TRBD2 (5 bases each). In germline, CDR1 is DFQATT, CDR2 SNEGSKA (reference sequence). Trimming took 3 bases from V and 1 from J, leaving 12 bases between them. The CDR3 has 14 residues. The CDR3 nucleotides read TGCAGTGCTAGTCGGGGCGGAATCCAAGAGACCCAGTACTTC. Its translation is CSASRGGIQETQYF.

This clonotype was seen ten or more times. The chain is built from TRBV5-1 and TRBJ2-1, with D perhaps TRBD2 (5 bases). Germline V gene lookup returns CDR1 SGHRS and CDR2 YFSETQ. Trimming took 4 bases from V and 3 from J, leaving 11 bases between them. This CDR3 has 14 residues. For the CDR3, the DNA is TGCGCCAGCAGCCCCCGAGGACTCTACAATGAGCAGTTCTTC. Translated: CASSPRGLYNEQFF.

This chain connects TRBV7-2 to TRBJ2-5; perhaps TRBD1 as D (5 bases). The CDR3 consists of 15 residues. Trimming took off 1 base at V and 4 bases at J, with 13 bases between the two ends. Germline-derived CDR1 and CDR2 are SGHTA and FQGNSA. The CDR3 DNA follows: TGTGCCAGCAGCTTAGATACTGAAAGGGGAGAGACCCAGTACTTC. Its translation: CASSLDTERGETQYF.

The chain is built from TRBV12-3 or TRBV12-4 and TRBJ2-7; unclear D gene. This CDR3 has 15 residues. V gave up 2 bases and J gave up 0 bases, with 11 bases separating them. The chain's CDR3 is CASSLKIRSSYEQYF. The CDR3 bases are TGTGCCAGCAGTTTAAAAATCAGGAGCTCCTACGAGCAGTACTTC.

In its sample, this clonotype was seen a few times. This chain joins TRBV12-3 or TRBV12-4 and TRBJ2-2; 7 bases match TRBD1. Losses at the gene ends were 5 bases for V and 7 bases for J; bases not matched to a gene: 4. The CDR3 sequence is 13 residues long. This CDR3 is CASSLTGVGELFF. DNA of the CDR3: TGTGCCAGCAGTCTCACAGGGGTCGGGGAGCTGTTTTTT.

This clonotype turned up a few times. The chain couples TRBV27 to TRBJ2-1, with D perhaps assigned TRBD1 or TRBD2 (5 bases each). CDR3 length: 16 residues. The ends were cut back, 5 bases at V and 2 bases at J, with 16 bases in the middle. Germline V CDR1 and CDR2: MNHEY, SMNVEV (reference sequence). The CDR3 sequence: CASSGARKGAYNEQFF. The CDR3 DNA reads as TGTGCCAGCAGTGGGGCTCGGAAGGGAGCCTACAATGAGCAGTTCTTC.

The table lists this clonotype with a count of one. The chain recombines TRBV6-1 with TRBJ2-1, with TRBD2 matching 8 bases. The better agreement between TRBJ2-7 and the DNA end casts doubt on the J call. This CDR3 region has 15 residues. The germline V gene has CDR1 MNHNS and CDR2 SASEGT. The CDR3 region is CASSESGGRRNEQYF. CDR3 DNA: TGTGCCAGCAGTGAAAGCGGGGGACGACGCAATGAGCAGTACTTC.

The rearrangement uses TRBV12-3 or TRBV12-4 and TRBJ2-1; the match to TRBD2 covers 7 bases. Germline trimming cut 9 bases from V and 2 bases from J; bases unmatched to any gene: 7. The CDR3 is 14 residues long. CDR3 sequence reads: CASSSGITYNEQFF. The CDR3 DNA is TGTGCCAGTTCGAGCGGGATTACCTACAATGAGCAGTTCTTC.

This rearrangement joins TRBV10-1 to TRBJ2-3, with TRBD2 matching 10 bases. Trimming removed 2 bases from V and 6 bases from J; junction bases left unmatched: 17. The length of the CDR3 is 19 residues. The germline gives CDR1 WNHNN, CDR2 SYGVQD (reference sequence). The CDR3 DNA follows: TGCGCCAGCAGTGAGATTTTGGCTAGCGGGGGCCTTGCTTGGGATACGCAGTATTTT. This sequence encodes CASSEILASGGLAWDTQYF.

This clonotype occurred once. The chain recombines TRBV18 with TRBJ1-2; D gene uncertain. CDR1 KGHSH and CDR2 LQKENI come from the germline V gene. V was clipped by 7 bases and J by 0 bases, with 9 bases between them. The CDR3 consists of 13 residues. The CDR3 spells CASLPTANYGYTF. The CDR3, as DNA: TGTGCCAGCTTACCCACAGCTAACTATGGCTACACCTTC.

The chain links TRBV7-9 to TRBJ2-1; possibly TRBD2 for D (5 bases). The length of the CDR3 is 17 residues. Germline V gene data show CDR1 as SEHNR and CDR2 as FQNEAQ (reference sequence). Trimming removed 5 bases from V and 3 bases from J, with 20 bases in between. The CDR3 DNA reads as TGTGCCAGCAGCCATCGTGCGGACGGACTTTACTACAATGAGCAGTTCTTC. Translated, it gives CASSHRADGLYYNEQFF.

This clonotype was recorded many times. The genes are TRBV12-3 or TRBV12-4 and TRBJ1-2, with TRBD1 matching over 7 bases. The CDR3 runs to 14 residues. With 6 bases clipped from V and 4 bases from J, the junction kept 8 bases outside the gene matches. This chain's CDR3 is CASSLLGGGYGYTF. In DNA form, the CDR3 reads TGTGCCAGCAGCTTATTAGGGGGCGGCTATGGCTACACCTTC.

V is TRBV14 and J is TRBJ1-2; TRBD1 might be the D (6 bases). The CDR3 sequence is 14 residues long. Germline assignment: CDR1 SGHDN and CDR2 FVKESK. Trimming took 2 bases from V and 5 from J, leaving 12 bases between them. Written as DNA, the CDR3 is TGTGCCAGCAGCCAAAGCCGGAGGGGGTATGGCTACACCTTC. This encodes CASSQSRRGYGYTF.

This CDR3 is CASSLQGQGEDTQYF. CDR3 nucleotides: TGTGCCAGCAGCTTACAGGGACAGGGAGAAGATACGCAGTATTTT. This sequence joins TRBV11-2 and TRBJ2-3, with 9 positions matching TRBD1. CDR1 and CDR2 from the germline V gene are SGHAT and FQNNGV. The V gene end was trimmed by 2 bases and the J gene end by 5 bases; junction bases not matched to a gene: 5. There are 15 residues in the CDR3. Full variable domain (remainder filled in from reference TRBV11-2 and TRBJ2-3): EAGVAQSPRYKIIEKRQSVAFWCNPISGHATLYWYQQILGQGPKLLIQFQNNGVVDDSQLPKDRFSAERLKGVDSTLKIQPAKLEDSAVYLCASSLQGQGEDTQYFGPGTRLTVL.